This TCR beta chain was sequenced in a study of radiotherapy plus CTLA-4 blockade in lung cancer. Study-wide context: There were objective responses in 15% to 20% of patients, and around 30% had disease control. Study-wide results and caveats: Early blood T cell clone dynamics, with interferon-beta, were reported to best predict response. The study found tumor-derived TCR clones expanded in blood after radiotherapy plus ipilimumab.

Focal radiation and CTLA-4 blockade (ipilimumab) were tested in chemo-refractory metastatic non-small-cell lung cancer patients. TCRdb's table, derived via immunoSEQ multiplex PCR, lists solely in-frame clones and lacks some. The table shows approximately 65,000 clones, with 77% occurring only once. V was clipped by 4 bases and J by 4 bases; unmatched bases: 9. This CDR3 spans 15 amino acids. Germline V lookup: CDR1 MNHEY, CDR2 SVGAGI. Note on this clone: Antigen specificity is unknown.

The sequencing here drew on peripheral blood, taken from a patient treated with radiotherapy plus ipilimumab. The gene calls are TRBV6-5 and TRBJ2-5; 7 nucleotides agree with TRBD1. The TCR originated in a human donor with non-small cell lung cancer who had a complete response to radiotherapy plus ipilimumab. The CDR3 DNA follows: TGTGCCAGCAGTTCGCTACAGGGGTCTGCAGAGACCCAGTACTTC. Translation gives CASSSLQGSAETQYF.